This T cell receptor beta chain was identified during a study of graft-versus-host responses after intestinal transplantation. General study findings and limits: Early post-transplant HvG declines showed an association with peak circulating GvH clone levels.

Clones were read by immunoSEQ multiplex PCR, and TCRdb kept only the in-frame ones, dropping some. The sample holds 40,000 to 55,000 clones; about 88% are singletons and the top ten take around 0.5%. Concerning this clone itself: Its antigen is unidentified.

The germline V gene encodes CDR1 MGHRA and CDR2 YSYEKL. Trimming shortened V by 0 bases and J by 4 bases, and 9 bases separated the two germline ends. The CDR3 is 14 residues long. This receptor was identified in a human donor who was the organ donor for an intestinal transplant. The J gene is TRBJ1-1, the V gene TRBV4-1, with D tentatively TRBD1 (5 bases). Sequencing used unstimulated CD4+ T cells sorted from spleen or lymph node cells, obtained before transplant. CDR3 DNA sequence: TGCGCCAGCAGCCAAGAGTGGGGGGGCACTGAAGCTTTCTTT. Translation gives CASSQEWGGTEAFF.